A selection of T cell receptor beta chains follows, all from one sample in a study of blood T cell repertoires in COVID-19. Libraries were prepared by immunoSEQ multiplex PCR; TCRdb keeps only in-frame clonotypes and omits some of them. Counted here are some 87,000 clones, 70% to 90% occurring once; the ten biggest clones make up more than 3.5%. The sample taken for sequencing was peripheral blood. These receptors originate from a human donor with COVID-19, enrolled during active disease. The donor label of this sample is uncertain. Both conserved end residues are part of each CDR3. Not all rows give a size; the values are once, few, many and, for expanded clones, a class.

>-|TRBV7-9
CASSLGAGNNSPLHF
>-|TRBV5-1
CASSLLQGANYGYTF
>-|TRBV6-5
CASTPTGGMGSPLHF
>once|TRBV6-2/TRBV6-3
CASSSSGVTDTQYF
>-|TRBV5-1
CASSIGWGGMTEAFF
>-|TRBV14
CASSRRGSGGYTF
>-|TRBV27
CASSLRPGTYNEQFF
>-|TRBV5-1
CASSSEPGPSIYEQYF
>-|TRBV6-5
CASSYWRADYQETQYF
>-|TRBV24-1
CATSDWQSTDTQYF
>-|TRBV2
CASSSVLNSPLHF
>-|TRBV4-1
CASSQDGEFGGDGYTF
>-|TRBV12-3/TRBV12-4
CASSPDRVETQYF
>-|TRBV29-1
CSISNSRLAEAYNEQFF
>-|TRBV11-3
CASSPGLAGVGEQYF
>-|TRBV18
CASSPRQGTGELFF
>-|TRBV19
CASSFPGQGTEAFF
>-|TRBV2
CASSGTGGEANYGYTF
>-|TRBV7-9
CASSLQGGATNEKLFF
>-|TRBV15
CATSRDRAGVQPQHF
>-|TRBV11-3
CASSKGTAYEQYF
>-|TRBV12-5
CASGPPTGRSTEAFF
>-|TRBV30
CAISRQGATEQYF
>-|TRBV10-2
CASTPRAGDPYEQYF
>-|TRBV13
CASSLGGQYNSPLHF
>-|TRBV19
CASSISGGESTEAFF
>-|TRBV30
CAWSLERDTEAFF
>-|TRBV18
CASSSFTGDGYTF
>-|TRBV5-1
CASSSGFLAGGPNEQFF
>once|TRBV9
CASSFQGAQGNTIYF
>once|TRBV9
CASAKSAGAHEQFF
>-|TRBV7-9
CASSIPGGPDEKLFF
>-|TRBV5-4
CASSSSVETRNEKLFF
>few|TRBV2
CASSEQAARNQPQHF
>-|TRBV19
CASNAVIAGGQVGKNIQYF
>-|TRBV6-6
CASSYETQGNYGYTF
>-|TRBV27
CASSLGGSSYEQYF
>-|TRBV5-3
CARSLAWLAGDYNEQFF
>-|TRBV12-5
CASGSPFRDGGYTF
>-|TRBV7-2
CASSLGGVSSGLWNEQFF
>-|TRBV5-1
CASSFGTGAFYGYTF
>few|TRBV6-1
CASSEWPLHDQESPLHF
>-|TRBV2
CASSLQQGINSPLHF
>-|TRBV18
CASSLLTDEQFF
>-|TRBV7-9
CASSIDSYNEQFF
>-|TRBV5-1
CASSFGGAYNEQFF
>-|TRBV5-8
CASSLGPGGSPFLSSYEQYF
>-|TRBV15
CATSSLTGGDLSYEQYF
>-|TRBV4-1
CASSQDVRDTGSYSPLHF
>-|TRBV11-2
CASSWGGTGRYEQYF
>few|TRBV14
CASSQGAIGSYNEQFF
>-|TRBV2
CASSASGPTGELFF
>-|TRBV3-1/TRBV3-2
CASSPTHHTQYF